This T cell receptor beta chain was sequenced for a study of vaccination and CD4 T cells after COVID-19. Whole-study results and caveats: In median terms, SARS-CoV-2-reactive clonotypes went from 21 to 38, a nonsignificant rise.

As to treatment: roughly 10-day PBMC culture with coronavirus spike peptide pools or control peptides (ViraFEST assay). The unexposed donor provided CD4+ T cells, which were taken before the COVID-19 pandemic (2011-2018). With fresh IL-2 medium, half the medium was replaced on days 3 and 7. A note on this clonotype: Its specificity is not known.

Sequencing of the DNA from cultured CD4+ T cells was carried out with the Oncomine TCR Beta short-read assay. MiXCR, run by TCRdb on the PCR reads, gives a single entry per CDR3 protein. The table records several thousand distinct CDR3 sequences, roughly 40% of them present only once. This sequence originates from a human donor in good health. Material: CD4+ T cells from blood, cultured in vitro.

Written as DNA, the CDR3 is TGCAGTGCTAGGCTTGGGCCTGATTATTCACCCCTCCACTTT. Protein sequence: CSARLGPDYSPLHF. J is TRBJ1-6 and V is TRBV20-1; D uncertain. This CDR3 region has 14 residues. V was clipped by 3 bases and J by 8 bases, with 14 bases between them. In germline, CDR1 is DFQATT, CDR2 SNEGSKA (reference sequence).